A single sample is the source of the 26 T cell receptor beta chains below, sequenced in a study of technical replicates of blood from a few donors. Data came from immunoSEQ multiplex PCR; TCRdb stores just in-frame clones and leaves some out. This table holds 50,000 to 55,000 clones, more than 70% found once. What was sequenced was PBMCs. All receptors come from a human donor in good health. Some clones in this sample may be carry-over from other donors' samples.

The chain uses TRBV29-1 and TRBJ2-7; weak D call: TRBD2 (5 bases). The V end lost 2 bases, the J end lost 5 bases, and 10 bases lay between the germline ends. The CDR3 runs 12 residues. Germline loops: CDR1 SQVTM, CDR2 ANQGSEA. The CDR3 spells CSVERGSDEQYF. The CDR3 DNA reads TGCAGCGTTGAACGAGGGTCGGACGAGCAGTACTTC.

The genes are TRBV30 and TRBJ2-1, with D possibly matching TRBD2 (6 bases). Germline V gene data show CDR1 as GTSNPN and CDR2 as SVGIG (reference sequence). CDR3 size: 13 residues. V was pared by 0 bases and J by 6 bases, with 9 bases between. The CDR3 is CAWSVLAPNEQFF. In DNA, the CDR3 is TGTGCCTGGAGTGTACTAGCCCCCAATGAGCAGTTCTTC.

The chain employs TRBV21-1 and TRBJ1-2; no DNA check was done on the table's D call, TRBD1. TRBV21-1 is marked as a pseudogene. CDR3 length: 11 residues. CDR3 loop: CASRGAVGYTF. CDR3 DNA: TGTGCCAGCAGGGGGGCGGTCGGCTACACCTTC.

This sequence joins TRBV29-1 and TRBJ2-7; tentatively, D is TRBD1 (5 bases). Between the trimmed V and J ends, which lost 4 bases and 1 base, there was a span of 5 bases. Germline V CDR1 and CDR2: SQVTM, ANQGSEA. CDR3 length equals 11 residues. CDR3 residues: CSVGQSYEQYF. CDR3 nucleotides: TGCAGCGTTGGACAGTCCTACGAGCAGTACTTC.

The genes are TRBV4-2 and TRBJ1-2, with unresolved D. The germline CDR1 and CDR2 sequences are LGHNA and YNFKEQ. V was pared by 0 bases and J by 2 bases, with 7 bases between. The CDR3 extends over 14 amino acids. The CDR3 DNA reads as TGTGCCAGCAGCCAAGAGGCACAGAACTATGGCTACACCTTC. Its protein is CASSQEAQNYGYTF.

The rearrangement links TRBV29-1 to TRBJ2-7, with 7 bases that match TRBD2. With 8 bases clipped from V and 7 bases from J, the junction kept 11 bases outside the gene matches. CDR3 length: 12 residues. In germline, CDR1 is SQVTM, CDR2 ANQGSEA. The CDR3, as DNA: TGCAGCTCCCGAGATGGGGGAGGGGAGCAGTACTTC. Encoded protein: CSSRDGGGEQYF.

J is TRBJ1-3 and V is TRBV7-2, with D unclear. CDR3 size: 15 residues. Per germline, CDR1 SGHTA and CDR2 FQGNSA. V was shortened by 5 bases and J by 0 bases, with 11 bases between the two germline ends. The CDR3 region has the DNA TGTGCCAGCAGCCGCGGCGGTAACTCTGGAAACACCATATATTTT. It translates to CASSRGGNSGNTIYF.

The genes are TRBV6-6 and TRBJ2-1, with TRBD2 as a possible D gene (5 bases). The CDR3 is 15 amino acids. V lost 2 bases to trimming and J lost 9 bases, with 17 bases between them. Germline V lookup: CDR1 MNHNY, CDR2 SVGAGI (reference sequence). This chain's CDR3 is CASSYLGGRALEQFF. The CDR3 DNA reads as TGTGCCAGCAGTTACCTAGGCGGGCGAGCCCTTGAGCAGTTCTTC.

This clone has just one count. Other DNA sequences within the sample encode an identical CDR3. J is TRBJ2-7 and V is TRBV27, with TRBD1 matching 10 bases. Germline CDR1 reads MNHEY; CDR2 reads SMNVEV (reference sequence). The length of the CDR3 is 15 residues. The V segment lost 6 bases and the J segment 4 bases; nucleotides outside the gene matches: 9. CDR3 nucleotides: TGTGCCAGCAGCGACCCGACAGGGGGCGGGTACGAGCAGTACTTC. It codes for CASSDPTGGGYEQYF.

This clone appeared a few times. This sequence joins TRBV7-3 and TRBJ1-2; 11 positions match TRBD1. Germline V gene data show CDR1 as SGHTA and CDR2 as FQGTGA. The trim removed 5 bases at V and 7 bases at J, leaving 9 bases unmatched. The CDR3 totals 15 residues. The CDR3 is CASSIAGQGVGGYTF. DNA for the CDR3: TGTGCCAGCAGCATAGCGGGACAGGGGGTCGGTGGCTACACCTTC.

This chain connects TRBV4-2 to TRBJ2-3; D not certain. The ends were cut back, 4 bases at V and 6 bases at J, with 17 bases in the middle. The CDR3 loop spans 15 amino acids. Germline loops: CDR1 LGHNA, CDR2 YNFKEQ. In nucleotides, the CDR3 is TGTGCCAGCAGCCTGACACGCACCACGCATGATACGCAGTATTTT. Encoded protein: CASSLTRTTHDTQYF.

The chain couples TRBV5-1 to TRBJ1-1; tentative D call: TRBD1 (6 bases). Germline V gene data show CDR1 as SGHRS and CDR2 as YFSETQ. The CDR3 covers 16 residues. Trimming took 0 bases from V and 0 from J, leaving 12 bases between them. CDR3 DNA sequence: TGCGCCAGCAGCTTGGGGGGACATCACATGAACACTGAAGCTTTCTTT. This sequence encodes CASSLGGHHMNTEAFF.

This chain connects TRBV5-1 to TRBJ2-7; 8 nucleotides agree with TRBD1. The CDR3 runs 15 residues. Trimming removed 0 bases from V and 3 bases from J; junction bases left unmatched: 5. The V gene's germline CDR1 is SGHRS and CDR2 YFSETQ. The chain's CDR3 is CASSLEGQGLYEQYF. The DNA of the CDR3 is TGCGCCAGCAGCTTGGAAGGACAGGGACTCTACGAGCAGTACTTC.

The chain recombines TRBV5-1 with TRBJ2-7; 8 nucleotides match TRBD1. The V gene's germline CDR1 is SGHRS and CDR2 YFSETQ. J lost 7 bases, V lost 0 bases, and 9 bases had no gene match. The CDR3 spans 15 residues. CDR3 DNA sequence: TGCGCCAGCAGCTTGGACGTCGGGACAGGCCGAGAGCAGTACTTC. As protein: CASSLDVGTGREQYF. The full variable domain, in which reference TRBV5-1 and TRBJ2-7 provide the parts outside the CDR3, is KAGVTQTPRYLIKTRGQQVTLSCSPISGHRSVSWYQQTPGQGLQFLFEYFSETQRNKGNFPGRFSGRQFSNSRSEMNVSTLELGDSALYLCASSLDVGTGREQYFGPGTRLTVT.

The CDR3 here is CASSIVQGAYEQYF. The CDR3 coding sequence is TGTGCCAGTAGTATAGTACAGGGGGCCTACGAGCAGTACTTC. The chain has TRBV19 and TRBJ2-7; TRBD1 matches at 8 bases. This CDR3 has 14 residues. CDR1 and CDR2 from the germline V gene are LNHDA and SQIVND (reference sequence). The V segment lost 1 base and the J segment 2 bases; nucleotides outside the gene matches: 1.

This sequence joins TRBV28 and TRBJ2-7; a possible D gene is TRBD1 (6 bases). Trimming shortened V by 2 bases and J by 5 bases, and 13 bases separated the two germline ends. Germline-derived CDR1 and CDR2 are MDHEN and SYDVKM. The CDR3 contains 14 residues. The CDR3 DNA reads as TGTGCCAGCAGTTTACAAGGGGGTATCAACGAGCAGTACTTC. This encodes CASSLQGGINEQYF.

The CDR3: CASSQGAGSYEQYF. For the CDR3, the DNA is TGCGCCAGCAGCCAAGGGGCTGGATCCTACGAGCAGTACTTC. The chain has TRBV4-3 and TRBJ2-7; D is unresolved. The V gene's germline CDR1 is LGHNA and CDR2 YSLEER. The germline V and J ends were trimmed by 1 base and 1 base, with 8 bases remaining between them. The CDR3 runs to 14 residues.

The rearrangement links TRBV18 to TRBJ2-7; 8 bases align to TRBD2. From germline, CDR1 is KGHSH and CDR2 LQKENI. V shed 5 bases, J shed 4 bases, and the junction held 4 bases outside the gene matches. The CDR3 contains 13 residues. The CDR3 loop reads CASSIGTRYEQYF. The CDR3 DNA sequence: TGTGCCAGCTCAATCGGGACTAGATACGAGCAGTACTTC.

The chain couples TRBV9 to TRBJ2-4; 9 bases line up with TRBD2. The CDR3 covers 15 residues. Germline V gene data show CDR1 as SGDLS and CDR2 as YYNGEE. V lost 2 bases to trimming and J lost 8 bases; unmatched junction nucleotides: 8. CDR3: CASSVVSGGFDIQYF. The CDR3 nucleotides are TGTGCCAGCAGCGTCGTTAGCGGGGGTTTTGACATTCAGTACTTC.

V and J are TRBV7-2 and TRBJ2-1; 8 bases align to TRBD2. Germline-derived CDR1 and CDR2 are SGHTA and FQGNSA. Unmatched junction bases numbered 6, after V lost 5 bases and J lost 3 bases. The CDR3 has 15 residues. The CDR3 DNA reads TGTGCCAGCAGCCTGGGGACTAGTGGCTACAATGAGCAGTTCTTC. It is translated as CASSLGTSGYNEQFF.

The J gene is TRBJ2-5, the V gene TRBV7-2; 8 nucleotides agree with TRBD1. CDR3 length: 14 residues. Trimming cost V 5 bases and J 5 bases; bases outside gene matches: 7. The germline V gene has CDR1 SGHTA and CDR2 FQGNSA. The CDR3 spells CASSRSRGLETQYF. CDR3 nucleotides: TGTGCCAGCAGCCGAAGCAGGGGGCTGGAGACCCAGTACTTC. Drawing the rest from reference TRBV7-2 and TRBJ2-5, the complete variable domain is GAGVSQSPSNKVTEKGKDVELRCDPISGHTALYWYRQSLGQGLEFLIYFQGNSAPDKSGLPSDRFSAERTGGSVSTLTIQRTQQEDSAVYLCASSRSRGLETQYFGPGTRLLVL.

CDR3 in amino acids: CASSLWSQANSPLHF. The CDR3 nucleotides are TGTGCCAGCAGCTTATGGTCACAGGCGAATTCACCCCTCCACTTT. V and J are TRBV7-2 and TRBJ1-6, with D possibly TRBD1 on 5 matching bases. This CDR3 is built from 15 residues. CDR1 SGHTA and CDR2 FQGNSA come from the germline V gene. Trimming removed 2 bases at V and 7 bases at J, with 12 bases between.

CDR3 DNA: TGTGCCAGCAGTGTGTTCCTAGGGGGCACTGAAGCTTTCTTT. Its translation is CASSVFLGGTEAFF. The chain combines TRBV5-5 with TRBJ1-1; a possible D gene is TRBD1 (6 bases). CDR1 is SGHKS and CDR2 is YYEKEE in the germline V gene (reference sequence). The CDR3 totals 14 residues. The V end lost 5 bases, the J end lost 4 bases, and 15 bases lay between the germline ends.

A single count supports this clone. The gene calls are TRBV4-2 and TRBJ2-1; 8 bases are a match to TRBD2. Germline-derived CDR1 and CDR2 are LGHNA and YNFKEQ. Trimming cost V 7 bases and J 0 bases; bases outside gene matches: 11. The CDR3 contains 17 residues. The DNA of the CDR3 is TGTGCCAGCACCCCTGACAGCGGGGGAAGCTCCTACAATGAGCAGTTCTTC. The encoded protein is CASTPDSGGSSYNEQFF.

The chain recombines TRBV6-6 with TRBJ2-7; D is unclear. Trimming shortened V by 0 bases and J by 0 bases, and 9 bases separated the two germline ends. CDR1 is MNHNY, CDR2 SVGAGI, per germline (reference sequence). The CDR3 has 15 amino acids. The CDR3 loop reads CASSYSAISSYEQYF. CDR3 sequence (DNA): TGTGCCAGCAGTTACTCTGCGATTAGCTCCTACGAGCAGTACTTC.

This clone has just a few counts. The CDR3 is CASSVATGERAFF. The DNA for the CDR3 is TGTGCCAGCAGCGTAGCTACGGGGGAGAGGGCTTTCTTT. The chain is built from TRBV9 and TRBJ1-1; TRBD1 might be the D (5 bases). CDR1 and CDR2 from the germline V gene are SGDLS and YYNGEE. The CDR3 sequence is 13 residues long. V lost 0 bases and J lost 11, with 14 bases in between.